This T cell receptor (beta chain) was documented in a study of T cells in Graves' hyperthyroidism and ophthalmopathy. About the study: Peripheral blood was acquired at first diagnosis, ahead of any therapy whatsoever. Study-level results: Most expanded thyroid clonotypes above 0.001 recurred in blood.

This clonotype was recorded many times. Its specificity is unknown. Germline CDR1 SNHLY, CDR2 FYNNEI. V was pared by 8 bases and J by 1 base, with 12 bases between. CDR3 size: 13 residues. Diagnoses used clinical symptoms, serum thyroxine and TRAb, thyroid ultrasound and orbital computed tomography. It was RNA transcripts that yielded the amplified TCR beta CDR3 regions. A set of HTBI primers served as the primers for a first-round RT-PCR of the TCR CDR3. Each CDR3 protein gets one entry after TCRdb re-called the multiplex PCR reads with MiXCR. The sample carries approximately 320,000 distinct CDR3 sequences, 16% recorded once.

The chain uses TRBV2 and TRBJ2-7; a possible D gene is TRBD2 (6 bases). The specimen sequenced was blood. This TCR was sampled from a man aged 25-45 years with Graves' hyperthyroidism. The CDR3 loop reads CASRGIDSYEQYF. The CDR3 nucleotides are TGTGCCAGCCGGGGGATCGATTCCTACGAGCAGTACTTC.